This T cell receptor beta chain is from a study of T cells after posttransplantation cyclophosphamide. Findings and caveats of the study: After PTCy, TRB diversity resembled that of CNI/methotrexate controls. TRB overlap between skin or GI tissue T cells and blood was limited. Later blood repertoires were often dominated by clones from the donor CD8+ memory compartment.

Cells defined as naive were viable CD3+CD4+ or CD3+CD8+ and CCR7+CD45RA+CD45RO-CD95-CD27+CD28+. Germline V gene data show CDR1 as LNHNV and CDR2 as YYDKDF (reference sequence). V shed 4 bases and J shed 0 bases, with 25 bases lying between them. The CDR3 totals 20 residues. Only in-frame clones appear in the TCRdb table, and some are missing; sequencing was by immunoSEQ multiplex PCR. The table has about 240 clones, nearly 98% seen once. A note on this clone: The antigen is unknown.

The J gene is TRBJ1-3, the V gene TRBV15; D not certain. The receptor's source is a man aged 50 to 60. The sample comprised naive CD8+ T cells sorted from PBMCs. CDR3 DNA sequence: TGTGCCACCAGCATTGGTCGGCCCCTAACTAGCGCCCACTCTGGAAACACCATATATTTT. Amino acids: CATSIGRPLTSAHSGNTIYF.